The source of this T cell receptor (beta chain) is a study of cytomegalovirus exposure and HLA in healthy donors. General study points: An analysis done earlier found most TCR beta V segments productive about 90% or about 30% of the time. It was only CMV serostatus that was available as immune exposure information. Later on, analysis showed that most CMV-associated TCR beta chains appeared to be HLA-restricted. In a later analysis, parvovirus B19, influenza, CMV and Epstein-Barr virus appeared linked to several top co-occurrence clusters.

Germline assignment: CDR1 SGHRS and CDR2 YFSETQ. CDR3 length: 15 residues. This clone appeared a few times. Its antigen is not known. The PCR used 60 Vbeta and 13 Jbeta primers. Method: immunoSEQ multiplex PCR; TCRdb's copy keeps in-frame clones and lacks some. The table records roughly 120,000 clones, roughly 70% of them present only once. The sequence derives from a woman aged 25-40 years in good health and CMV-seronegative. The specimen sequenced was PBMCs. The chain uses TRBV5-1 and TRBJ2-5, with 9 bases lining up with TRBD1. The J call is uncertain, as TRBJ2-7 better fits the DNA end. Here the CDR3 DNA reads TGCGCCAGCAGCGCCCGACAGGGGGAAAAGGGCGAGCAGTACTTC. Encoded protein: CASSARQGEKGEQYF.